Listed here are 14 T cell receptor beta chains from one sample, sequenced in a study of T-cell reconstitution after alpha-beta-depleted transplantation in children. Using unique molecular identifiers, the investigators prepared the TCRbeta library. From the PCR reads, TCRdb called clonotypes with MiXCR, one entry per CDR3 protein. The sample lists approximately 500,000 distinct CDR3 sequences, over 9.5% occurring once. This specimen was PBMCs, taken before TCRalphabeta/CD19-depleted stem cell transplant. The receptors shown here come from a child aged 2 to 10 with inherited bone marrow failure, due to receive a stem cell transplant.

This clonotype was seen many times. J is TRBJ2-3 and V is TRBV9, with TRBD2 matching over 10 bases. Per the germline V gene, CDR1 is SGDLS and CDR2 is YYNGEE. V was pared by 4 bases and J by 2 bases, with 7 bases of the junction left unmatched. This CDR3 has 16 amino acids. CDR3 bases: TGTGCCAGCAGCATCGGACTAGCGGCTTTCACAGATACGCAGTATTTT. Its protein product is CASSIGLAAFTDTQYF. Filled out from reference TRBV9 and TRBJ2-3, the complete variable domain reads DSGVTQTPKHLITATGQRVTLRCSPRSGDLSVYWYQQSLDQGLQFLIQYYNGEERAKGNILERFSAQQFPDLHSELNLSSLELGDSALYFCASSIGLAAFTDTQYFGPGTRLTVL.

This clonotype showed up just a few times. The V and J genes are TRBV5-6 and TRBJ1-2; D not resolved. V shed 1 base and J shed 4 bases, with 14 bases lying between them. The CDR3 is 15 amino acids. Germline assignment: CDR1 SGHDT and CDR2 YYEEEE. The CDR3 DNA is TGTGCCAGCAGCTTGCGGTCTGGGTCGGCCTATGGCTACACCTTC. This codes for CASSLRSGSAYGYTF.

This clonotype occurred many times. The chain recombines TRBV20-1 with TRBJ2-3, with 11 positions matching TRBD2. Germline CDR1 DFQATT, CDR2 SNEGSKA (reference sequence). With 6 bases clipped from V and 0 bases from J, the junction kept 11 bases outside the gene matches. This CDR3 comprises 17 residues. DNA of the CDR3: TGCAGTGCGCCGAGGGGACTAGCGGCCCGAAGCACAGATACGCAGTATTTT. As protein: CSAPRGLAARSTDTQYF.

This clonotype was seen ten or more times. V usage is TRBV12-3 or TRBV12-4 and J usage is TRBJ2-7; D remains ambiguous. V was pared by 8 bases and J by 4 bases, with 21 bases between. The length of the CDR3 is 15 residues. The DNA of the CDR3 is TGTGCCAGCTCAAAGAGTAGGGCACTCTATTACGAGCAGTACTTC. Protein: CASSKSRALYYEQYF.

For this clonotype: A read error may explain this, as a much larger clone is one base away. J is TRBJ1-1 and V is TRBV29-1; no reliable D call. The germline CDR1 and CDR2 sequences are SQVTM and ANQGSEA. With 4 bases removed from V and 6 bases from J, the gap between germline ends came to 12 bases. The CDR3 consists of 12 residues. CDR3 sequence (DNA): TGCAGCGTTGTAAGGTCTTCGGCTGAAGCTTTCTTT. Translating gives CSVVRSSAEAFF.

In DNA, the CDR3 is TGTGCCAGCAAACCCGGGACTAGCGGGAGCTTCGGCGGGGAGCTGTTTTTT. This codes for CASKPGTSGSFGGELFF. The V and J genes are TRBV12-3 or TRBV12-4 and TRBJ2-2; TRBD2 matches 14 bases. The CDR3 contains 17 residues. The J segment lost 7 bases and the V segment lost 7 bases, leaving 11 bases of the junction unmatched.

V is TRBV19 and J is TRBJ2-1, with D possibly matching TRBD2 (5 bases). The germline V and J ends were trimmed by 3 bases and 2 bases, with 14 bases remaining between them. The CDR3 totals 16 residues. Germline V gene lookup returns CDR1 LNHDA and CDR2 SQIVND (reference sequence). This CDR3 reads CASSMSGNRPYNEQFF. CDR3 coding DNA: TGTGCCAGTAGTATGTCCGGGAATCGGCCCTACAATGAGCAGTTCTTC.

A few counts support this clonotype. The genes are TRBV3-1 and TRBJ2-1; the match to TRBD1 covers 7 bases. The CDR3 is made up of 15 amino acids. V lost 3 bases to trimming and J lost 12 bases; unmatched junction nucleotides: 14. Germline loops: CDR1 LGHDT, CDR2 YNNKEL (reference sequence). The CDR3 sequence is CASSHRDRGDLRQFF. In DNA form, the CDR3 reads TGTGCCAGCAGCCACCGGGACAGAGGAGACCTCAGGCAGTTCTTC.

This clonotype was detected many times. The V gene is TRBV29-1, the J gene TRBJ2-7; D uncertain. V dropped 4 bases and J dropped 2 bases, with 9 bases sitting between them. The germline V gene has CDR1 SQVTM and CDR2 ANQGSEA. The CDR3 runs 12 residues. The CDR3 loop reads CSVGPFPYEQYF. CDR3 coding DNA: TGCAGCGTTGGGCCGTTCCCCTACGAGCAGTACTTC.

In its sample, this clonotype was seen many times. This CDR3 reads CASSLLGSYNEQFF. In nucleotides, the CDR3 is TGTGCCAGCAGCTTACTAGGCTCCTACAATGAGCAGTTCTTC. The gene calls are TRBV7-2 and TRBJ2-1; D call uncertain. CDR1 and CDR2 (germline): SGHTA, FQGNSA. V lost 2 bases and J 0 bases, leaving 5 bases between the germline ends. The CDR3 is made up of 14 amino acids.

At least ten counts were recorded for this clonotype. The chain links TRBV20-1 to TRBJ1-6; TRBD1 matches 12 bases. The germline CDR1 and CDR2 sequences are DFQATT and SNEGSKA (reference sequence). The CDR3 has 16 residues. V lost 6 bases, J lost 7 bases, and 10 bases stayed unmatched. CDR3 DNA sequence: TGCAGTGCCTCCGACTGGGGACAGGGGGCGAATTCACCCCTCCACTTT. Its protein product is CSASDWGQGANSPLHF.

The sample holds many counts of this clonotype. The CDR3 DNA follows: TGCGCCAGCAGTGGGGCTAGCGGGAGGTATTCAAATGAGCAGTTCTTC. It is translated as CASSGASGRYSNEQFF. This rearrangement joins TRBV10-1 to TRBJ2-1; 11 bases are a match to TRBD2. The germline gives CDR1 WNHNN, CDR2 SYGVQD (reference sequence). The CDR3 contains 16 residues. V was clipped by 4 bases and J by 7 bases; unmatched bases: 9.

This clonotype occurred many times. The chain employs TRBV6-1 and TRBJ1-1; TRBD1 matches 8 bases. The CDR3 has 13 amino acids. Germline V gives CDR1 MNHNS, CDR2 SASEGT. Trimming at V came to 6 bases and at J to 1 base, leaving 1 base not matched to a gene. The DNA of the CDR3 is TGTGCCAGCAGGGGGACAGGGAACACTGAAGCTTTCTTT. The encoded protein is CASRGTGNTEAFF.

This clonotype showed up many times. The chain joins TRBV13 to TRBJ2-1; D gene uncertain. Trimming removed 5 bases at V and 0 bases at J, with 14 bases between. Germline V gene sequence: CDR1 PRHDT, CDR2 FYEKMQ (reference sequence). CDR3 size: 16 residues. The CDR3, as DNA: TGTGCCAGCAGCCTACCCCTGTATGGCTCCTACAATGAGCAGTTCTTC. Amino acid sequence: CASSLPLYGSYNEQFF. The full variable domain, completed using reference TRBV13 and TRBJ2-1, is AAGVIQSPRHLIKEKRETATLKCYPIPRHDTVYWYQQGPGQDPQFLISFYEKMQSDKGSIPDRFSAQQFSDYHSELNMSSLELGDSALYFCASSLPLYGSYNEQFFGPGTRLTVL.